The clone carrying this T cell receptor beta chain occurred a few times. The CDR3 runs to 14 residues. The V end was cut by 0 bases, the J end by 12 bases, with 17 bases between. Germline assignment: CDR1 MNHNS and CDR2 SASEGT. These data are taken from a study of cytomegalovirus exposure and HLA in healthy donors. In the PCR, 60 Vbeta and 13 Jbeta primers were used. The assay was immunoSEQ multiplex PCR, and TCRdb's table has in-frame clones only and misses some. This table holds about 180,000 clones, less than 90% found once. This receptor was identified in a girl between 10 and 17 years old in good health and CMV-seropositive. The V gene is TRBV6-1, the J gene TRBJ1-1, with D unresolved. The sample consisted of PBMCs. The CDR3 DNA reads as TGTGCCAGCAGTGAAGCTCGGGATCCCCTCAATCCTTTCTTT. Amino acids: CASSEARDPLNPFF.